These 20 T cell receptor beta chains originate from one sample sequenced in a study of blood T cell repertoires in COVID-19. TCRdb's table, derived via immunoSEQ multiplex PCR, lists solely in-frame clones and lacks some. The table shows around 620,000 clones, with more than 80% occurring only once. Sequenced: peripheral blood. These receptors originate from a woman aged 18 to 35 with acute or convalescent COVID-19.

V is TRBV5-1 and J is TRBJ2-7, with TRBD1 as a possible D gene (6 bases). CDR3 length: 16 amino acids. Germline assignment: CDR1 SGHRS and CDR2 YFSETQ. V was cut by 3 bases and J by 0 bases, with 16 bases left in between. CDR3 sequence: CASSSTPDRNSYEQYF. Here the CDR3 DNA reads TGCGCCAGCAGCTCCACCCCTGACAGGAACTCCTACGAGCAGTACTTC.

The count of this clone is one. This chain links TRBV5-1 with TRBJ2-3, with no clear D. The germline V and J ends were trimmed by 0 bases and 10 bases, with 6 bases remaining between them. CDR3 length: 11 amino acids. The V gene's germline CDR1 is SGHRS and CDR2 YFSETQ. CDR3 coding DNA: TGCGCCAGCAGCTTGGACTCTTCGCAGTATTTT. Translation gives CASSLDSSQYF.

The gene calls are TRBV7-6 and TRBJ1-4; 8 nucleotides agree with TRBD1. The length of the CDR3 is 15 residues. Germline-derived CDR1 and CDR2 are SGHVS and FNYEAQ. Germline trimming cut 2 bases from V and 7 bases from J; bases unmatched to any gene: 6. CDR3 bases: TGTGCCAGCAGCTTAAATCAGGGGGCGCGTGAAAAACTGTTTTTT. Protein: CASSLNQGAREKLFF.

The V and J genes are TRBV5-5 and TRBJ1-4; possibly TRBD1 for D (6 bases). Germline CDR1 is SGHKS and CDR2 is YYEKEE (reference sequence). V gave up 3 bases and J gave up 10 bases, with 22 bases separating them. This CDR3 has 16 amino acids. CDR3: CASSYEDQGSAGKLFF. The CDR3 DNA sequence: TGTGCCAGCAGCTACGAGGATCAGGGGTCCGCGGGAAAACTGTTTTTT.

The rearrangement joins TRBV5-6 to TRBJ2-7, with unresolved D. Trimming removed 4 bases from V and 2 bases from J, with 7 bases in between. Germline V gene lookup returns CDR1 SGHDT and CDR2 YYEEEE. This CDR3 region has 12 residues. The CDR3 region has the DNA TGTGCCAGCAGCGCACGGGCCTACGAGCAGTACTTC. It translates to CASSARAYEQYF.

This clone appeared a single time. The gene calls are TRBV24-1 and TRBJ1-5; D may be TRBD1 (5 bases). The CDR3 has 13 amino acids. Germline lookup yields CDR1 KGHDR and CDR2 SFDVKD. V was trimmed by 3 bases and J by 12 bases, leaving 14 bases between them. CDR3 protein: CATSDSPGGGQHF. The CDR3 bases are TGTGCCACCAGTGATAGCCCTGGCGGGGGCCAGCATTTT.

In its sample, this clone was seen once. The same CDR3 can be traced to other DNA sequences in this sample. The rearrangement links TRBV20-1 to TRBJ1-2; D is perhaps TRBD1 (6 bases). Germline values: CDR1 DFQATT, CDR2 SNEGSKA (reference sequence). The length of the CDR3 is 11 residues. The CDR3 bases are TGCTCCTATGGGGGGGCTGGGGGCTACACCTTC. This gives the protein CSYGGAGGYTF.

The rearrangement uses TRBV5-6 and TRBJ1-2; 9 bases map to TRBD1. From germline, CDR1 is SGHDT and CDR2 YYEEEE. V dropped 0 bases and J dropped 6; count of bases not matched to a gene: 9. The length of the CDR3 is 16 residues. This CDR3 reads CASSLAVGTGYDGYTF. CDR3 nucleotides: TGTGCCAGCAGCTTGGCCGTCGGGACAGGGTACGATGGCTACACCTTC.

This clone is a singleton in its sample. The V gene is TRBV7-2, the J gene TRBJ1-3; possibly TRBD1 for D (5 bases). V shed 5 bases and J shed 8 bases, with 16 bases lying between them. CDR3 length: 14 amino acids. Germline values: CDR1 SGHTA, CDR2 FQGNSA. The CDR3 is CASSLLGGGDTIYF. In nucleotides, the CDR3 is TGTGCCAGCAGCCTTCTTGGGGGAGGGGACACCATATATTTT. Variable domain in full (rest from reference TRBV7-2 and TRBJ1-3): GAGVSQSPSNKVTEKGKDVELRCDPISGHTALYWYRQSLGQGLEFLIYFQGNSAPDKSGLPSDRFSAERTGGSVSTLTIQRTQQEDSAVYLCASSLLGGGDTIYFGEGSWLTVV.

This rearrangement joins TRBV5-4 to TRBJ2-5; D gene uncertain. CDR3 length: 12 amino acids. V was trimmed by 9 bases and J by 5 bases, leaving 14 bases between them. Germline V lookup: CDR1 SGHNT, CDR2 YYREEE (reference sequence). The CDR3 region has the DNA TGTGCCACCTCCTATAGTGAGGAGACCCAGTACTTC. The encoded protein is CATSYSEETQYF.

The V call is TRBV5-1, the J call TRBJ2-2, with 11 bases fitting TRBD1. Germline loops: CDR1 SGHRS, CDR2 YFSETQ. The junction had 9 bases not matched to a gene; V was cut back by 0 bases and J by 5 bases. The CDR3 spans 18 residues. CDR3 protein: CASSLESRTGGWTGELFF. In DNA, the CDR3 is TGCGCCAGCAGCTTGGAATCTAGGACAGGGGGCTGGACCGGGGAGCTGTTTTTT.

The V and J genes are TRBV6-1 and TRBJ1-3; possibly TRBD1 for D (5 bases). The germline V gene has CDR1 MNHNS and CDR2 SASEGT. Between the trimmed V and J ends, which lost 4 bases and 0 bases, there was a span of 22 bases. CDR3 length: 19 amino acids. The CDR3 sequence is CASSGWGPVNLPSGNTIYF. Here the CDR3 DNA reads TGTGCCAGCAGTGGGTGGGGCCCCGTCAACCTCCCCTCTGGAAACACCATATATTTT.

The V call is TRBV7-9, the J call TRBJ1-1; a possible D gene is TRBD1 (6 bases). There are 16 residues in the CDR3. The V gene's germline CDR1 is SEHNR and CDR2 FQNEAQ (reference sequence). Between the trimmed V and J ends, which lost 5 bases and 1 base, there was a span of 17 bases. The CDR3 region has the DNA TGTGCCAGCAGCCCTAGGGGCCGGACAGCGAACACTGAAGCTTTCTTT. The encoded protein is CASSPRGRTANTEAFF.

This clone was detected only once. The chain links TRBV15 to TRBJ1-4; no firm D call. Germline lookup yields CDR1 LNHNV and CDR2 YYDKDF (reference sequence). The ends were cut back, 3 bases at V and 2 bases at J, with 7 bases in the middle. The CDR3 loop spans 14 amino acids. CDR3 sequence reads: CATSSEFTNEKLFF. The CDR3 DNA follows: TGTGCCACCAGCAGTGAGTTTACTAATGAAAAACTGTTTTTT.

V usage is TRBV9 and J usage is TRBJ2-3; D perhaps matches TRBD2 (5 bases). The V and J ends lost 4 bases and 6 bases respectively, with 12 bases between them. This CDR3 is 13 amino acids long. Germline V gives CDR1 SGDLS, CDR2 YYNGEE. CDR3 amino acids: CASSPRGIDTQYF. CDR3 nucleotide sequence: TGTGCCAGCAGCCCTCGAGGGATTGATACGCAGTATTTT.

The CDR3 loop is CASSPWDSLMNTEAFF. CDR3 nucleotide sequence: TGTGCCAGCAGCCCCTGGGACAGCTTAATGAACACTGAAGCTTTCTTT. The chain links TRBV5-8 to TRBJ1-1; 7 nucleotides agree with TRBD1. This CDR3 is built from 16 residues. The germline gives CDR1 SGHTS, CDR2 YDEGEE. V was clipped by 4 bases and J by 0 bases; unmatched bases: 9.

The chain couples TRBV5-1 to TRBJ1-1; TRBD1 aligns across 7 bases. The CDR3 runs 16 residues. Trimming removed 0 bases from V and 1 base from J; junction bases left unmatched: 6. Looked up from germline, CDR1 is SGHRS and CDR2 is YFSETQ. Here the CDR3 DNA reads TGCGCCAGCAGCTTGGCCGAACGGACAGGGAACACTGAAGCTTTCTTT. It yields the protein CASSLAERTGNTEAFF.

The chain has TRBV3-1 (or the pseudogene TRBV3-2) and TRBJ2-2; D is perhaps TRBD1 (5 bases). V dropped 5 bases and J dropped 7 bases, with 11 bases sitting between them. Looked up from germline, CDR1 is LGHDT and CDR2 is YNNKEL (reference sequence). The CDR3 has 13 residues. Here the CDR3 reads CASSLGRGGELFF. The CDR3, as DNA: TGTGCCAGCAGCTTAGGTAGGGGCGGGGAGCTGTTTTTT.

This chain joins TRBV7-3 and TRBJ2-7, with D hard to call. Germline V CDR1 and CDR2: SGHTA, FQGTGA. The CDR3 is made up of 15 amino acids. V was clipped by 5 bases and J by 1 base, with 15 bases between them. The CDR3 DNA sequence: TGTGCCAGCAGCCCCAGTGGCACCCTTTCCTACGAGCAGTACTTC. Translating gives CASSPSGTLSYEQYF.

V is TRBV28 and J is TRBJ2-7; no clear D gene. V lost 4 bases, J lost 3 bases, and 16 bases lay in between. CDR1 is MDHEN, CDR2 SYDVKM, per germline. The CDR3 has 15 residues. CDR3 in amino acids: CASSSSGFRSYEQYF. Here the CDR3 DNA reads TGTGCCAGCAGTTCCTCAGGTTTTCGAAGCTACGAGCAGTACTTC.